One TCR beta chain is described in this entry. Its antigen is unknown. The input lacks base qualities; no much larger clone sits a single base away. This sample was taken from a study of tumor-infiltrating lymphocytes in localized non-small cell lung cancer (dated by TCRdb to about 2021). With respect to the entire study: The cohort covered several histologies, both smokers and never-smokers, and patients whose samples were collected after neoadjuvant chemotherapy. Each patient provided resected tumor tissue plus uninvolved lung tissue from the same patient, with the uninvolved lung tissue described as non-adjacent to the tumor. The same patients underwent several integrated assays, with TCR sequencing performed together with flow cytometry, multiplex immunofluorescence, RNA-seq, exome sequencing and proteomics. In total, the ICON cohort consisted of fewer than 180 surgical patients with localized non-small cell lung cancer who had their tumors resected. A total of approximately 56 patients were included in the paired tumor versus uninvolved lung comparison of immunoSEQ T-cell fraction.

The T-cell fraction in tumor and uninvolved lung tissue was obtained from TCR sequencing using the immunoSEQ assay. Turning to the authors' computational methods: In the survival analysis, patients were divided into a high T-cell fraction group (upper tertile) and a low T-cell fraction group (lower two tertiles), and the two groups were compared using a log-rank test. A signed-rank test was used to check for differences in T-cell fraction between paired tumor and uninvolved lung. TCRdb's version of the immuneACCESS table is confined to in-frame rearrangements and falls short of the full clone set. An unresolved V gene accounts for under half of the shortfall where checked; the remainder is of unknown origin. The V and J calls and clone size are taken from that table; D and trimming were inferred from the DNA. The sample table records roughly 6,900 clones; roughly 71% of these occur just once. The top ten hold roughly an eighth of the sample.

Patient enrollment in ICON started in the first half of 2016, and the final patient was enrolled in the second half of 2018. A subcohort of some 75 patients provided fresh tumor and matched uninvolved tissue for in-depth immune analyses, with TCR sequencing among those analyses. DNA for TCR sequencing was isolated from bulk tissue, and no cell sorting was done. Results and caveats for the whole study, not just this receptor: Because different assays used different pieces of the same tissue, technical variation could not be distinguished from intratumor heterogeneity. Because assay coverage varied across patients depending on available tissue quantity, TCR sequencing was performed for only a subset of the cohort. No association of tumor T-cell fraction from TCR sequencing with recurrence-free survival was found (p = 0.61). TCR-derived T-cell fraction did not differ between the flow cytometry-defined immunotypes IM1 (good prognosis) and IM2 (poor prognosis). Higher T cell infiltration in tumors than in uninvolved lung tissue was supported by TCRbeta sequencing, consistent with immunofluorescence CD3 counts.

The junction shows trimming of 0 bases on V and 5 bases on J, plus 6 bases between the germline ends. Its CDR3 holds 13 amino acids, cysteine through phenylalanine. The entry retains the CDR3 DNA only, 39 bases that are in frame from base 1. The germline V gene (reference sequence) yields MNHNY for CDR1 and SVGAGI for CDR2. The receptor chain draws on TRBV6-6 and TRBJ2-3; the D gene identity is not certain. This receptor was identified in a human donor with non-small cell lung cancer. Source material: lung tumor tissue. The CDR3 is CASSYSIGDTQYF. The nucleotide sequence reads TGTGCCAGCAGTTACTCGATCGGAGATACGCAGTATTTT.